This TCR beta chain was recovered during a study of preoperative IRX-2 immunotherapy in early breast cancer. Profiled with immunoSEQ multiplex PCR; TCRdb holds only in-frame clones, not every one. Among around 24,000 clones listed, about 68% were seen once. The treatment was: preoperative locoregional IRX-2 cytokine immunotherapy. This phase Ib study tested locoregional IRX-2 cytokine immunotherapy given before surgery. This clone was seen a handful of times. The TCR was taken from a human donor with breast cancer. Sequenced here: lymph node tissue, sampled after IRX-2 immunotherapy.

CDR3 loop: CASSPGTGGYEKLFF. The CDR3 DNA sequence: TGTGCCAGCAGCCCGGGGACAGGGGGCTACGAAAAACTGTTTTTT. J is TRBJ1-4 and V is TRBV11-3; 12 bases are shared with TRBD1. CDR3 length equals 15 residues. Germline V gene lookup returns CDR1 SGHNT and CDR2 YENEEA. V lost 5 bases to trimming and J lost 8 bases; unmatched junction nucleotides: 6.